The 5 T cell receptor beta chains presented below share a single source sample, sequenced in a study of blood T cell repertoires in COVID-19. Profiled with immunoSEQ multiplex PCR; TCRdb holds only in-frame clones, not every one. The sample holds roughly 300,000 clones, more than 75% seen once. The sequenced sample was peripheral blood. The receptors derive from a woman between 50 and 59 years old with acute or convalescent COVID-19.

The chain employs TRBV9 and TRBJ2-7, with 7 nucleotides matching TRBD1. CDR1 and CDR2 from the germline V gene are SGDLS and YYNGEE. Trimming took 3 bases from V and 2 from J; bases not matched to a gene: 2. CDR3 length: 13 residues. Here the CDR3 reads CASSAGTAYEQYF. The CDR3 DNA is TGTGCCAGCAGCGCAGGGACAGCCTACGAGCAGTACTTC.

In its sample, this clone was seen a few times. The chain links TRBV12-3 or TRBV12-4 to TRBJ1-2; perhaps TRBD1 as D (6 bases). V was cut by 1 base and J by 7 bases, with 10 bases left in between. The CDR3 consists of 13 residues. Here the CDR3 reads CASSLDQGRGYTF. The CDR3 nucleotides are TGTGCCAGCAGTTTAGACCAGGGGCGTGGCTACACCTTC.

The chain has TRBV5-1 and TRBJ2-3; TRBD2 aligns across 8 bases. Losses at the gene ends were 0 bases for V and 2 bases for J; bases not matched to a gene: 5. Germline CDR1 is SGHRS and CDR2 is YFSETQ. This CDR3 has 16 residues. CDR3 sequence: CASSLVPAGVTDTQYF. The DNA of the CDR3 is TGCGCCAGCAGCTTGGTACCAGCGGGAGTCACAGATACGCAGTATTTT.

In its sample, this clone was seen a few times. The chain uses TRBV28 and TRBJ2-3; 9 positions agree with TRBD2. CDR1 and CDR2 from the germline V gene are MDHEN and SYDVKM. V was clipped by 4 bases and J by 2 bases; unmatched bases: 7. This CDR3 spans 16 amino acids. The CDR3 DNA reads TGTGCCAGCAGTTCCGTAGCGGGAGAGGCCACAGATACGCAGTATTTT. It codes for CASSSVAGEATDTQYF.

The chain has TRBV7-3 and TRBJ1-2; no definite D call. The germline V gene encodes CDR1 SGHTA and CDR2 FQGTGA. This CDR3 comprises 13 residues. V lost 2 bases, J lost 2 bases, and 6 bases lay in between. The CDR3 loop is CASSLEGNYGYTF. In DNA, the CDR3 is TGTGCCAGCAGCTTAGAGGGAAACTATGGCTACACCTTC.